The text below deals with one T cell receptor (beta chain). Authors' analysis steps: Researchers report that nucleated cell counts were estimated from reference gene primer amplification. The protocol was immunoSEQ multiplex PCR, while the TCRdb copy is restricted to in-frame clones and leaves out a portion. Clone size and the V and J calls come from that table; the DNA yielded D and trimming. The sample has about 220,000 clones; more than 65% are singletons. These data originate in a study of blood T cell repertoires in COVID-19. Study overall: Samples came from the United States, Italy and Spain, spanning acute and convalescent COVID-19. The analysed material was cDNA or gDNA that came from T cells, B-cell-depleted T cells, or PBMCs.

Germline V gene data show CDR1 as LNHNV and CDR2 as YYDKDF (reference sequence). J was trimmed by 14 bases and V by 3 bases; bases with no gene match: 19. This CDR3 region has 17 residues. This chain joins TRBV15 and TRBJ2-1, with 10 bases lining up with TRBD2. What was sequenced was peripheral blood. The sequence was collected from a middle-aged man with active or convalescent COVID-19. In DNA form, the CDR3 reads TGTGCCACCAGCAGGCGACGATCACTAGCGGGACCCCCCAGGAAGTTCTTC. Amino acid sequence: CATSRRRSLAGPPRKFF.